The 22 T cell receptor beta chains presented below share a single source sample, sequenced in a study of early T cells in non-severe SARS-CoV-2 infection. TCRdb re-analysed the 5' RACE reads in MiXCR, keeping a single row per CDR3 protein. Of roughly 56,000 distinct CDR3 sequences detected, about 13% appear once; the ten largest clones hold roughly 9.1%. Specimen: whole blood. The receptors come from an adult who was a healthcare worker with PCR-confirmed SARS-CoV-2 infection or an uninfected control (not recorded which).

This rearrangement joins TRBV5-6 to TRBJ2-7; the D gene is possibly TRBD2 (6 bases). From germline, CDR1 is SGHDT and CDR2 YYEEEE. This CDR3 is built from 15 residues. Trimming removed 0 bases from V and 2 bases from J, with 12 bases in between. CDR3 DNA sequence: TGTGCCAGCAGCTTGGTCGGGGGATGGGCCTACGAGCAGTACTTC. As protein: CASSLVGGWAYEQYF.

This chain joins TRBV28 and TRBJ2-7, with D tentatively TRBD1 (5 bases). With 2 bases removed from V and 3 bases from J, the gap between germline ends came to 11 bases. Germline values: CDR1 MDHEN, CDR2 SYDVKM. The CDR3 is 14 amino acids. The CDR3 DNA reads TGTGCCAGCAGTTTAAGAAAGGGGTTCTACGAGCAGTACTTC. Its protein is CASSLRKGFYEQYF.

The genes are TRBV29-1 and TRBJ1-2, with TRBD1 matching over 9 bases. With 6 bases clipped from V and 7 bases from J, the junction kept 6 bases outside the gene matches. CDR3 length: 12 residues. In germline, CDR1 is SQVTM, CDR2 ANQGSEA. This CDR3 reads CSVVTGGGGYTF. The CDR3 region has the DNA TGCAGCGTGGTCACAGGGGGCGGTGGCTACACCTTC. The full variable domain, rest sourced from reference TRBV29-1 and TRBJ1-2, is SAVISQKPSRDICQRGTSLTIQCQVDSQVTMMFWYRQQPGQSLTLIATANQGSEATYESGFVIDKFPISRPNLTFSTLTVSNMSPEDSSIYLCSVVTGGGGYTFGSGTRLTVV.

The CDR3 nucleotides read TGTGCCAGCAGTTTGGCAGGGGGCAACGGCGGGGAGCTGTTTTTT. Its protein product is CASSLAGGNGGELFF. The genes are TRBV28 and TRBJ2-2; 8 bases line up with TRBD1. Germline V CDR1 and CDR2: MDHEN, SYDVKM. The ends lost 3 bases at V and 7 bases at J; junction bases unmatched: 7. The CDR3 sequence is 15 residues long.

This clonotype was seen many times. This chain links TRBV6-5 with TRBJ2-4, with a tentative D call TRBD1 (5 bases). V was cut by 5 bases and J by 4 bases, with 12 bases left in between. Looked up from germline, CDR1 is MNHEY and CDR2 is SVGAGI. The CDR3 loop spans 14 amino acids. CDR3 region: CASSTRQIKNIQYF. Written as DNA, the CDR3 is TGTGCCAGCAGTACCCGACAGATTAAAAACATTCAGTACTTC.

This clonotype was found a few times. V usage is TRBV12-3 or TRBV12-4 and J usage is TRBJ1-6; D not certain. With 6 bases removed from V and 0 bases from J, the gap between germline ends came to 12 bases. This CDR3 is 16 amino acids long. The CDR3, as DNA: TGTGCCAGCAGCCTGCAGGCTGGCTCCTATAATTCACCCCTCCACTTT. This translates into CASSLQAGSYNSPLHF.

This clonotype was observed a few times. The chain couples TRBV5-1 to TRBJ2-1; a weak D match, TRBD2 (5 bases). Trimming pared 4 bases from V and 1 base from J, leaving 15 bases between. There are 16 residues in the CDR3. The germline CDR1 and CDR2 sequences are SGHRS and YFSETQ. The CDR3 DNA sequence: TGCGCCAGCAGCAGAGAGCCGGGGAGATCCTACAATGAGCAGTTCTTC. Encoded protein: CASSREPGRSYNEQFF.

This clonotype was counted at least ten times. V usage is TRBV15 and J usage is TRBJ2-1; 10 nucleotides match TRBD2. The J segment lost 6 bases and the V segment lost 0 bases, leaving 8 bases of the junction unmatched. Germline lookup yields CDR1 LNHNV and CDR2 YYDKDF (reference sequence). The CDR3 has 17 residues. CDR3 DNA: TGTGCCACCAGCAGAGAGGGTAGGCTAGCGGGAGTCAATGAGCAGTTCTTC. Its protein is CATSREGRLAGVNEQFF. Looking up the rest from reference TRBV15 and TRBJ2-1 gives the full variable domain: DAMVIQNPRYQVTQFGKPVTLSCSQTLNHNVMYWYQQKSSQAPKLLFHYYDKDFNNEADTPDNFQSRRPNTSFCFLDIRSPGLGDTAMYLCATSREGRLAGVNEQFFGPGTRLTVL.

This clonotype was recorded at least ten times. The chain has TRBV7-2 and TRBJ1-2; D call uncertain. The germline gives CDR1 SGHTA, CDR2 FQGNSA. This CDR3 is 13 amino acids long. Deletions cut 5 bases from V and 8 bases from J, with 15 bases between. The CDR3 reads CASSPYTERGYTF. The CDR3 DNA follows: TGTGCCAGCAGCCCCTACACGGAACGAGGCTACACCTTC.

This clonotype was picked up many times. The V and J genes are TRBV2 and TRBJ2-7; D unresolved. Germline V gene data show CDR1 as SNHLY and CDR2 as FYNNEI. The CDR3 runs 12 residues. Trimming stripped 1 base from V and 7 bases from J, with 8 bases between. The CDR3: CASSEVLGEQYF. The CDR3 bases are TGTGCCAGCAGTGAAGTACTTGGGGAGCAGTACTTC.

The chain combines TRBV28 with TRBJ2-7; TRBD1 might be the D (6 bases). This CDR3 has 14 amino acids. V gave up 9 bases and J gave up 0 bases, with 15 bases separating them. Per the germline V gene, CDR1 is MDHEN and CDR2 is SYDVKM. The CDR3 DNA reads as TGTGCCAGTACTACTCTGGACAGCTCCTACGAGCAGTACTTC. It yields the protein CASTTLDSSYEQYF.

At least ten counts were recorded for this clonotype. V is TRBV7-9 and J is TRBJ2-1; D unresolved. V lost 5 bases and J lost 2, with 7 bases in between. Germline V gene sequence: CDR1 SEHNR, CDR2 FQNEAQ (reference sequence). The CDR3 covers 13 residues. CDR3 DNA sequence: TGTGCCAGCAGCCCGGTCCCCTACAATGAGCAGTTCTTC. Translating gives CASSPVPYNEQFF. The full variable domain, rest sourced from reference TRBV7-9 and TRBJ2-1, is DTGVSQNPRHKITKRGQNVTFRCDPISEHNRLYWYRQTLGQGPEFLTYFQNEAQLEKSRLLSDRFSAERPKGSFSTLEIQRTEQGDSAMYLCASSPVPYNEQFFGPGTRLTVL.

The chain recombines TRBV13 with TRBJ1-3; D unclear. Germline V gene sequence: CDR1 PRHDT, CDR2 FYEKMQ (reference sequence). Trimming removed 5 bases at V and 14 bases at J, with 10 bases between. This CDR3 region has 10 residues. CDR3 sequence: CASSPGPLYF. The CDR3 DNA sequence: TGTGCCAGCAGCCCCGGGCCGTTATATTTT.

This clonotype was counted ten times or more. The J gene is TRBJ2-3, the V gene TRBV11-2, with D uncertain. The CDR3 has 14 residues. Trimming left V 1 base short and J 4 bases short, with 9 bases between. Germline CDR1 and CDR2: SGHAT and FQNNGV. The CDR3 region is CASSLGILPDTQYF. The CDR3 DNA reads TGTGCCAGCAGCTTAGGGATCCTTCCAGATACGCAGTATTTT.

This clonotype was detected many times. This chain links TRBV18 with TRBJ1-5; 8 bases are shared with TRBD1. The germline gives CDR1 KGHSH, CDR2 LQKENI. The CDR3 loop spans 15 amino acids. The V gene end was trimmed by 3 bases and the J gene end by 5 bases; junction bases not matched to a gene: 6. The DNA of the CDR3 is TGTGCCAGCTCACCCGTCCCGGGACAGGATCAGCCCCAGCATTTT. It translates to CASSPVPGQDQPQHF.

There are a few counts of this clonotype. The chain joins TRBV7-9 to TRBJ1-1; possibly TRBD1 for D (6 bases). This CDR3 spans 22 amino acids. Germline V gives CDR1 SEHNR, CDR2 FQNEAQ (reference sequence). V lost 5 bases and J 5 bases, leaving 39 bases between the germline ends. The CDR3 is CASSLVSSGEWVDVGSGTEAFF. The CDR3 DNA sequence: TGTGCCAGCAGCCTCGTGTCTTCAGGGGAATGGGTAGATGTTGGTTCGGGTACTGAAGCTTTCTTT. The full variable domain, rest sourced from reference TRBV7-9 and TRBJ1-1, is DTGVSQNPRHKITKRGQNVTFRCDPISEHNRLYWYRQTLGQGPEFLTYFQNEAQLEKSRLLSDRFSAERPKGSFSTLEIQRTEQGDSAMYLCASSLVSSGEWVDVGSGTEAFFGQGTRLTVV.

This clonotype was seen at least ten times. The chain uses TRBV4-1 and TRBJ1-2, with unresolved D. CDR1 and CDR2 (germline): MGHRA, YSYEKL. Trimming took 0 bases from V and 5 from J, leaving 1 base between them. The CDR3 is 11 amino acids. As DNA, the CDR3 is TGCGCCAGCAGCCAAGAATATGGCTACACCTTC. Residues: CASSQEYGYTF.

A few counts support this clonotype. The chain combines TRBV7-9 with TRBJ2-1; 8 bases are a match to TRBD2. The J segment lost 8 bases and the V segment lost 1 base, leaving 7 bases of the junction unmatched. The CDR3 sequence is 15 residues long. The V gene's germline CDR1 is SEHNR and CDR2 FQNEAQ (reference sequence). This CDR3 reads CASSLGTGGPDEQFF. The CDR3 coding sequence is TGTGCCAGCAGCTTAGGGACGGGGGGGCCCGATGAGCAGTTCTTC.

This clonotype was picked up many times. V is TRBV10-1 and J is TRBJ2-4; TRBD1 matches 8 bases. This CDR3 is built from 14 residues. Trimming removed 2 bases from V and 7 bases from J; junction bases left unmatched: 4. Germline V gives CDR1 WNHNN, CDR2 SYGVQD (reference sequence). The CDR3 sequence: CASSEGGQANIQYF. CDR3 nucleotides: TGCGCCAGCAGTGAGGGGGGACAGGCTAACATTCAGTACTTC.

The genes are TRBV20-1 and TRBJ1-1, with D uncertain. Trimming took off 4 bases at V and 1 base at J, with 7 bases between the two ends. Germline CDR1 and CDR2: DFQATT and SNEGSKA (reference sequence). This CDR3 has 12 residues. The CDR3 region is CSATGPNTEAFF. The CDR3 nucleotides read TGCAGTGCTACTGGACCGAACACTGAAGCTTTCTTT.

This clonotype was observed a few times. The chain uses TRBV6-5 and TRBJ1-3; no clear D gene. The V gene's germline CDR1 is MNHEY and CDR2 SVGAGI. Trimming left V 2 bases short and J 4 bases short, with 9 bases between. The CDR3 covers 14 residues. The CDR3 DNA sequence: TGTGCCAGCAGTTACAATGATAAGGGAAACACCATATATTTT. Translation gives CASSYNDKGNTIYF.

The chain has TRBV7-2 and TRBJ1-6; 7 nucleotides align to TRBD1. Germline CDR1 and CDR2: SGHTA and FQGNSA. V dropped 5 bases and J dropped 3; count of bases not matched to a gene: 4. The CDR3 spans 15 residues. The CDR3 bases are TGTGCCAGCAGCCCTACAGGGGACTATAATTCACCCCTCCACTTT. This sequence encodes CASSPTGDYNSPLHF.